Shown below are 30 T cell receptor beta chains from a single sample sequenced in a study of T-cell memory formation after mild COVID-19. TCRdb re-derived calls from the 5' RACE reads in MiXCR, one entry per CDR3 protein. Altogether around 200,000 distinct CDR3 sequences are present, 10% to 13% being singletons, with the ten largest covering roughly 3.2%. Sequencing used PBMCs or a T cell subset sorted from them (not recorded which). All receptors derive from a man aged 18-30 years who had mild COVID-19 (a few samples of this study predate the infection). Cell type and time point are not known.

The rearrangement uses TRBV7-2 and TRBJ2-5, with D perhaps given as TRBD1 or TRBD2 (5 bases each). V was trimmed by 6 bases and J by 6 bases, leaving 17 bases between them. The length of the CDR3 is 14 residues. CDR1 and CDR2 from the germline V gene are SGHTA and FQGNSA. CDR3 DNA: TGTGCCAGCAGTCTCGGGGCTATGGAAAAGACCCAGTACTTC. Protein: CASSLGAMEKTQYF.

The chain couples TRBV5-1 to TRBJ1-6; 9 bases agree with TRBD1. The CDR3 extends over 14 amino acids. Germline V gives CDR1 SGHRS, CDR2 YFSETQ. Trimming took 4 bases from V and 7 from J; bases not matched to a gene: 3. CDR3 in DNA: TGCGCCAGCAGCACAGGACAGGGGAATTCACCCCTCCACTTT. Amino acid sequence: CASSTGQGNSPLHF.

This rearrangement joins TRBV4-1 to TRBJ1-4; D gene unclear. The CDR3 consists of 16 residues. Germline CDR1 reads MGHRA; CDR2 reads YSYEKL. The ends were cut back, 1 base at V and 5 bases at J, with 14 bases in the middle. CDR3 loop: CASSQGFGRHNEKLFF. The CDR3 coding sequence is TGCGCCAGCAGCCAAGGTTTCGGCAGGCACAATGAAAAACTGTTTTTT.

This clonotype was counted a few times. The J gene is TRBJ1-1, the V gene TRBV29-1; D call uncertain. The germline CDR1 and CDR2 sequences are SQVTM and ANQGSEA. The CDR3 extends over 12 amino acids. Trimming took 7 bases from V and 7 from J, leaving 16 bases between them. CDR3 DNA sequence: TGCAGCGCCCTTGGCGGGGTAGGTGAAGCTTTCTTT. Its protein product is CSALGGVGEAFF.

The chain couples TRBV7-2 to TRBJ2-5; D is possibly TRBD2 (5 bases). The CDR3 covers 14 residues. The ends were cut back, 5 bases at V and 4 bases at J, with 14 bases in the middle. Germline V gene lookup returns CDR1 SGHTA and CDR2 FQGNSA. The CDR3 region is CASSRDGVRETQYF. CDR3 coding DNA: TGTGCCAGCAGCCGAGACGGGGTACGAGAGACCCAGTACTTC.

In this sample, this clonotype turned up many times. This sequence joins TRBV7-6 and TRBJ2-1; 9 positions agree with TRBD1. V lost 3 bases, J lost 6 bases, and 0 bases stayed unmatched. Germline CDR1 and CDR2: SGHVS and FNYEAQ. This CDR3 spans 13 amino acids. As DNA, the CDR3 is TGTGCCAGCAGCTTGACAGGGGGCAATGAGCAGTTCTTC. Its translation is CASSLTGGNEQFF.

This clonotype appeared many times. The V gene is TRBV15, the J gene TRBJ1-6; weak D call: TRBD1 (5 bases). Between the trimmed V and J ends, which lost 1 base and 8 bases, there was a span of 18 bases. The CDR3 has 17 amino acids. Germline V gene lookup returns CDR1 LNHNV and CDR2 YYDKDF (reference sequence). In DNA, the CDR3 is TGTGCCACCAGCAGAGGTAATCCAGGGTCCTTGGATTCACCCCTCCACTTT. This gives the protein CATSRGNPGSLDSPLHF.

The chain joins TRBV20-1 to TRBJ2-3; D might be TRBD1 (6 bases). The CDR3 extends over 13 amino acids. V dropped 2 bases and J dropped 2 bases, with 8 bases sitting between them. Germline V CDR1 and CDR2: DFQATT, SNEGSKA (reference sequence). The CDR3 DNA reads TGCAGTGCTAGATGGGACAACACAGATACGCAGTATTTT. This translates into CSARWDNTDTQYF.

There are a few counts of this clonotype. The chain recombines TRBV9 with TRBJ1-2; D is uncertain. The ends were cut back, 4 bases at V and 8 bases at J, with 12 bases in the middle. CDR1 and CDR2 (germline): SGDLS, YYNGEE. This CDR3 has 12 amino acids. CDR3 protein: CASSPIRSGYTF. The CDR3 bases are TGTGCCAGCAGCCCGATTCGTTCCGGCTACACCTTC.

The rearrangement uses TRBV27 and TRBJ1-1; D is uncertain. This CDR3 spans 14 amino acids. V gave up 2 bases and J gave up 10 bases, with 17 bases separating them. Germline lookup yields CDR1 MNHEY and CDR2 SMNVEV (reference sequence). In DNA, the CDR3 is TGTGCCAGCAGTTTAAACAGCGGAGCCTCAGGAGCTTTCTTT. Amino acid sequence: CASSLNSGASGAFF.

This chain links TRBV5-4 with TRBJ1-1; D is perhaps TRBD1 (5 bases). With 1 base removed from V and 0 bases from J, the gap between germline ends came to 10 bases. The CDR3 sequence is 15 residues long. Germline CDR1 is SGHNT and CDR2 is YYREEE (reference sequence). The CDR3 DNA reads as TGTGCCAGCAGCTTGCGGCAGGGCATGAACACTGAAGCTTTCTTT. Translation: CASSLRQGMNTEAFF.

This clonotype was seen repeatedly, ten times or more. V usage is TRBV28 and J usage is TRBJ2-5; D might be TRBD2 (5 bases). The germline V gene has CDR1 MDHEN and CDR2 SYDVKM. This CDR3 is 15 amino acids long. V was clipped by 5 bases and J by 2 bases, with 15 bases between them. The CDR3 coding sequence is TGTGCCAGCAGTCCCTCGCCCGGGATTCAAGAGACCCAGTACTTC. Its protein is CASSPSPGIQETQYF.

Ten or more counts support this clonotype. The genes are TRBV12-3 or TRBV12-4 and TRBJ1-4, with D uncertain. The CDR3 extends over 14 amino acids. Trimming left V 3 bases short and J 4 bases short, with 9 bases between. CDR3 protein: CASSFLEDNEKLFF. The DNA of the CDR3 is TGTGCCAGCAGTTTTTTGGAAGATAATGAAAAACTGTTTTTT.

The V gene is TRBV5-1, the J gene TRBJ2-7; 8 bases map to TRBD2. The CDR3 is 14 amino acids. Germline V gives CDR1 SGHRS, CDR2 YFSETQ. The V and J ends lost 4 bases and 4 bases, in that order; junction bases with no gene match: 7. The CDR3 region has the DNA TGCGCCAGCAGCACCTCTACGGGGGGGTACGAGCAGTACTTC. Translation gives CASSTSTGGYEQYF. The whole variable domain, remainder taken from reference TRBV5-1 and TRBJ2-7, is KAGVTQTPRYLIKTRGQQVTLSCSPISGHRSVSWYQQTPGQGLQFLFEYFSETQRNKGNFPGRFSGRQFSNSRSEMNVSTLELGDSALYLCASSTSTGGYEQYFGPGTRLTVT.

This chain joins TRBV7-3 and TRBJ1-2; D may be TRBD1 (5 bases). V shed 6 bases and J shed 8 bases, with 16 bases lying between them. CDR1 is SGHTA, CDR2 FQGTGA, per germline. This CDR3 contains 13 residues. The CDR3, as DNA: TGTGCCAGCAGTTCCCGGGACGGTCGCGGCTACACCTTC. Residues: CASSSRDGRGYTF.

This clonotype was picked up many times. This rearrangement joins TRBV5-1 to TRBJ2-1, with a weak D call TRBD1 (6 bases). Looked up from germline, CDR1 is SGHRS and CDR2 is YFSETQ. CDR3 length equals 16 residues. Between the trimmed V and J ends, which lost 4 bases and 0 bases, there was a span of 14 bases. The DNA for the CDR3 is TGCGCCAGCAGCAACGGACAGTCCAGCTCCTACAATGAGCAGTTCTTC. Its protein is CASSNGQSSSYNEQFF. The full variable domain, with the rest looked up from reference TRBV5-1 and TRBJ2-1, is KAGVTQTPRYLIKTRGQQVTLSCSPISGHRSVSWYQQTPGQGLQFLFEYFSETQRNKGNFPGRFSGRQFSNSRSEMNVSTLELGDSALYLCASSNGQSSSYNEQFFGPGTRLTVL.

This clonotype was detected only a few times. V and J are TRBV30 and TRBJ1-4, with 8 nucleotides matching TRBD1. V shed 8 bases and J 1 base; nucleotides not matched to a gene: 6. The CDR3 length is 14 residues. Germline lookup yields CDR1 GTSNPN and CDR2 SVGIG (reference sequence). The CDR3: CAGHRGRTNEKLFF. In DNA, the CDR3 is TGTGCCGGGCACAGGGGGAGAACTAATGAAAAACTGTTTTTT.

The V call is TRBV20-1, the J call TRBJ1-1, with D possibly matching TRBD1 (5 bases). Trimming pared 8 bases from V and 5 bases from J, leaving 12 bases between. Per germline, CDR1 DFQATT and CDR2 SNEGSKA (reference sequence). CDR3 length equals 11 residues. The chain's CDR3 is CSTFGGTEAFF. The CDR3 DNA sequence: TGCAGTACCTTCGGGGGGACTGAAGCTTTCTTT.

In its sample, this clonotype was seen a few times. The V call is TRBV12-3 or TRBV12-4, the J call TRBJ2-1, with 11 bases identical to TRBD2. The ends lost 4 bases at V and 7 bases at J; junction bases unmatched: 6. CDR3 size: 15 residues. This chain's CDR3 is CASSSVTSGENEQFF. CDR3 DNA sequence: TGTGCCAGCAGTTCAGTGACTAGCGGGGAAAATGAGCAGTTCTTC.

V usage is TRBV24-1 and J usage is TRBJ1-2; tentative D call: TRBD1 (5 bases). Germline CDR1 is KGHDR and CDR2 is SFDVKD. Trimming stripped 3 bases from V and 2 bases from J, with 9 bases between. The CDR3 extends over 14 amino acids. As DNA, the CDR3 is TGTGCCACCAGTGATCTGACAGTAAACTATGGCTACACCTTC. It is translated as CATSDLTVNYGYTF.

This clonotype was picked up a small number of times. J is TRBJ2-5 and V is TRBV29-1; D not resolved. Germline CDR1 and CDR2: SQVTM and ANQGSEA. V lost 1 base to trimming and J lost 5 bases, with 5 bases between them. There are 11 residues in the CDR3. The CDR3 protein is CSVEGLETQYF. The CDR3 nucleotides read TGCAGCGTTGAAGGGCTGGAGACCCAGTACTTC.

There are many counts of this clonotype. The V gene is TRBV4-3, the J gene TRBJ2-7; 11 bases line up with TRBD1. The CDR3 is 15 amino acids. With V trimmed by 0 bases and J by 3 bases, 1 base remained unmatched. Germline V gives CDR1 LGHNA, CDR2 YSLEER. CDR3 region: CASSQEGTGGYEQYF. Written as DNA, the CDR3 is TGCGCCAGCAGCCAAGAGGGGACAGGGGGCTACGAGCAGTACTTC.

The chain combines TRBV28 with TRBJ1-5; 7 bases align to TRBD1. Germline lookup yields CDR1 MDHEN and CDR2 SYDVKM. The CDR3 spans 16 residues. Losses at the gene ends were 3 bases for V and 3 bases for J; bases not matched to a gene: 8. For the CDR3, the DNA is TGTGCCAGCAGTTTGGCCGGACAGGAACCCAATCAGCCCCAGCATTTT. This codes for CASSLAGQEPNQPQHF.

The gene calls are TRBV6-5 and TRBJ2-3, with D possibly called TRBD1 or TRBD2 (6 bases each). This CDR3 region has 14 residues. The V gene lost 2 bases and the J gene lost 4 bases, with 10 bases spanning the gap. Looked up from germline, CDR1 is MNHEY and CDR2 is SVGAGI. As DNA, the CDR3 is TGTGCCAGCAGTTACCCGGGGGCGCCAGATACGCAGTATTTT. Residues: CASSYPGAPDTQYF.

This clonotype was counted many times. This chain connects TRBV12-3 or TRBV12-4 to TRBJ1-5, with TRBD1 identical over 7 bases. V dropped 3 bases and J dropped 6; count of bases not matched to a gene: 2. The CDR3 has 13 amino acids. The DNA for the CDR3 is TGTGCCAGCAGTTTGACAGGGCTTCAGCCCCAGCATTTT. It is translated as CASSLTGLQPQHF.

This clonotype was counted many times. The chain joins TRBV4-2 to TRBJ2-3; 9 bases are shared with TRBD2. CDR1 and CDR2 (germline): LGHNA, YNFKEQ. J gave up 0 bases and V 0 bases, and 7 bases lay outside the gene matches. The CDR3 length is 18 residues. Here the CDR3 reads CASSQDQGLAQSTDTQYF. Here the CDR3 DNA reads TGTGCCAGCAGCCAAGACCAGGGACTAGCCCAAAGCACAGATACGCAGTATTTT.

This clonotype has more than one count but fewer than ten. This chain joins TRBV7-7 and TRBJ2-5; TRBD1 matches 10 bases. The CDR3 spans 18 residues. Looked up from germline, CDR1 is SSHAT and CDR2 is FNYEAQ (reference sequence). V dropped 3 bases and J dropped 4; count of bases not matched to a gene: 14. In DNA form, the CDR3 reads TGTGCCAGCAGCTTGTTCGCCCCCGGGACAGGGGATGGAGAGACCCAGTACTTC. This translates into CASSLFAPGTGDGETQYF.

This sequence joins TRBV6-2 or TRBV6-3 and TRBJ1-2, with D possibly being TRBD1 (5 bases). This CDR3 region has 15 residues. The V gene's germline CDR1 is MNHEY and CDR2 SVGEGT. Trimming left V 5 bases short and J 7 bases short, with 20 bases between. The CDR3 sequence: CASSRRDSHRGGYTF. Written as DNA, the CDR3 is TGTGCCAGCAGTCGCCGAGATTCTCATAGGGGTGGCTACACCTTC.

The chain's CDR3 is CASSRSGGSSTDTQYF. CDR3 sequence (DNA): TGCGCCAGCAGCCGCTCTGGGGGATCTAGCACAGATACGCAGTATTTT. The V and J genes are TRBV4-3 and TRBJ2-3; D is tentatively TRBD1 or TRBD2 (5 bases each). The V gene's germline CDR1 is LGHNA and CDR2 YSLEER. The CDR3 spans 16 residues. Trimming took 4 bases from V and 0 from J, leaving 14 bases between them.

In this sample, this clonotype turned up a few times. The chain is built from TRBV7-2 and TRBJ2-2; possibly TRBD2 for D (6 bases). CDR1 SGHTA and CDR2 FQGNSA come from the germline V gene. Trimming took off 6 bases at V and 3 bases at J, with 14 bases between the two ends. This CDR3 contains 15 residues. The CDR3 region has the DNA TGTGCCAGCAGGCCCCCACTAGCTGACACCGGGGAGCTGTTTTTT. It translates to CASRPPLADTGELFF.